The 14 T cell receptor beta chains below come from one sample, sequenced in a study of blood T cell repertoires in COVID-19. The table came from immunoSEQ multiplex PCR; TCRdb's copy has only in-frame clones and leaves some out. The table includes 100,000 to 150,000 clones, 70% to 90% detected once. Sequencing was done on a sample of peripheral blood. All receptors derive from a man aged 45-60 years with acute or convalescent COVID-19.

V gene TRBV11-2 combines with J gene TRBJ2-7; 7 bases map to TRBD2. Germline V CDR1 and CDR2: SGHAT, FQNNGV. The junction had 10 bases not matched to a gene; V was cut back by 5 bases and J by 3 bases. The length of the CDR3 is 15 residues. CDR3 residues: CASSPRGSGLYEQYF. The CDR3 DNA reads TGTGCCAGCAGCCCCCGGGGTAGCGGGCTCTACGAGCAGTACTTC.

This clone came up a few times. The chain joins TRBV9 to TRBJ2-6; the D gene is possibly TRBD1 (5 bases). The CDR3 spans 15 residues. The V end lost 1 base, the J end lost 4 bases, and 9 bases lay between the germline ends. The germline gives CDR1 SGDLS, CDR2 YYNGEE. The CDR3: CASSVQGSGANVLTF. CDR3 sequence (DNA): TGTGCCAGCAGCGTACAGGGTTCCGGGGCCAACGTCCTGACTTTC. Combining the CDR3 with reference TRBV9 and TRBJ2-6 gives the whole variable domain DSGVTQTPKHLITATGQRVTLRCSPRSGDLSVYWYQQSLDQGLQFLIQYYNGEERAKGNILERFSAQQFPDLHSELNLSSLELGDSALYFCASSVQGSGANVLTFGAGSRLTVL.

The CDR3 DNA reads TGTGCCAGCAGCGTAGGGCCCGGGGGGAGCGCTGAAGCTTTCTTT. It specifies CASSVGPGGSAEAFF. The chain links TRBV9 to TRBJ1-1; possibly TRBD1 for D (5 bases). Between the trimmed V and J ends, which lost 0 bases and 6 bases, there was a span of 15 bases. In germline, CDR1 is SGDLS, CDR2 YYNGEE. The CDR3 length is 15 residues.

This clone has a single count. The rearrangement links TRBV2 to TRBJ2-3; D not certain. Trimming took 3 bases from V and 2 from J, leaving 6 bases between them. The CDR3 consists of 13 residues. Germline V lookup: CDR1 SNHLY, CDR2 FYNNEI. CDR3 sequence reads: CASSEENTDTQYF. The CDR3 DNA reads TGTGCCAGCAGTGAGGAGAACACAGATACGCAGTATTTT.

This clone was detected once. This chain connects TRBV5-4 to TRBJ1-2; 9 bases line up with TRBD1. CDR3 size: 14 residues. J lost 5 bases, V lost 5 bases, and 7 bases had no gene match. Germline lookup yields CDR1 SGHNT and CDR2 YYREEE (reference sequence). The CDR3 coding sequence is TGTGCCAGCAGTCGGGACAGGGAAACATATGGCTACACCTTC. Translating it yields CASSRDRETYGYTF.

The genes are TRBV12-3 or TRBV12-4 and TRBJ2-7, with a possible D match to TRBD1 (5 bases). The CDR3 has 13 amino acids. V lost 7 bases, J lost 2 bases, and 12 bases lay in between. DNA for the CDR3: TGTGCCAGCAAAGGGGTTCCAACCTACGAGCAGTACTTC. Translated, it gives CASKGVPTYEQYF.

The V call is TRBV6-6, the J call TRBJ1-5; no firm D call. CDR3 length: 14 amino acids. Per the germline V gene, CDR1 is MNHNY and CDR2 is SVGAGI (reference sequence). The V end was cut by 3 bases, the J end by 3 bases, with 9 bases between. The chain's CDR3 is CASSYGRNNQPQHF. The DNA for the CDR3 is TGTGCCAGCAGTTATGGGAGAAACAATCAGCCCCAGCATTTT.

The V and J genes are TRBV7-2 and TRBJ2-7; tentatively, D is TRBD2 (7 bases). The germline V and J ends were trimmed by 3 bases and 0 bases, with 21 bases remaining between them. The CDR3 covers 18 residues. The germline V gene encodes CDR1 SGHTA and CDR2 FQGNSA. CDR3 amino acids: CASSFRSGRGHHSYEQYF. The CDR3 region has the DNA TGTGCCAGCAGCTTCCGTAGCGGGCGGGGACACCACTCCTACGAGCAGTACTTC. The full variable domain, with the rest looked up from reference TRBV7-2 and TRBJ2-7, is GAGVSQSPSNKVTEKGKDVELRCDPISGHTALYWYRQSLGQGLEFLIYFQGNSAPDKSGLPSDRFSAERTGGSVSTLTIQRTQQEDSAVYLCASSFRSGRGHHSYEQYFGPGTRLTVT.

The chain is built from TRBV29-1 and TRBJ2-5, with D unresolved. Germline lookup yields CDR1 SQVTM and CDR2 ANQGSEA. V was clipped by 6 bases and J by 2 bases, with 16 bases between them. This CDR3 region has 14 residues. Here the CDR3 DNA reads TGCAGCGTGTCCGCGTCTAGTTTACAAGAGACCCAGTACTTC. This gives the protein CSVSASSLQETQYF.

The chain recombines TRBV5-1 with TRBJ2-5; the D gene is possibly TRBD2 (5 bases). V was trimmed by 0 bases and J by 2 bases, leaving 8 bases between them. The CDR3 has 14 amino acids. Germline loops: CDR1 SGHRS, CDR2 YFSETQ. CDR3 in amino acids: CASSLEDSQETQYF. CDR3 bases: TGCGCCAGCAGCTTGGAGGACTCTCAAGAGACCCAGTACTTC.

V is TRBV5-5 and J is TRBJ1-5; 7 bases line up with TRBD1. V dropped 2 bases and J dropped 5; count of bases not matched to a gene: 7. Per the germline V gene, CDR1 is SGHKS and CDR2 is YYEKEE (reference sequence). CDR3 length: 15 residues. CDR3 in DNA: TGTGCCAGCAGCTTTGTTGCAGGGGGAGATCAGCCCCAGCATTTT. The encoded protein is CASSFVAGGDQPQHF.

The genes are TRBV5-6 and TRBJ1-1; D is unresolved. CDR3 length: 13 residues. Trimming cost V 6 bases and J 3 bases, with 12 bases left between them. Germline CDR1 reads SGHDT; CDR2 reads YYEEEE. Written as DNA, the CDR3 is TGTGCCAGCACCGCGGCGGGTTACACTGAAGCTTTCTTT. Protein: CASTAAGYTEAFF.

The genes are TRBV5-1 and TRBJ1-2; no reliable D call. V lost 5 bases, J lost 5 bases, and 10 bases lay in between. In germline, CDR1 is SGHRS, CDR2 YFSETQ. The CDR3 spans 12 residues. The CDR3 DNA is TGCGCCAGCAGTTATAGCCTATATGGCTACACCTTC. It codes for CASSYSLYGYTF.

This CDR3 reads CASSPDREDGQYF. The CDR3 DNA is TGTGCCAGCTCACCAGACAGGGAGGATGGCCAGTACTTC. V is TRBV18 and J is TRBJ2-5; possibly TRBD1 for D (7 bases). CDR1 is KGHSH and CDR2 is LQKENI in the germline V gene. Trimming stripped 2 bases from V and 10 bases from J, with 14 bases between. CDR3 length: 13 amino acids.